The 11 T cell receptor beta chains below were found in one sample sequenced in a study of shared clonotypes between healthy human individuals (TCRdb year 2020). Libraries were prepared through the immunoSEQ multiplex PCR assay. TCRdb holds this immuneACCESS table with in-frame rearrangements only. Some clones are missing; in checked studies, unresolved V genes explain under half, and the rest has no known cause. Present in this sample are some 2,500,000 clones, approximately 93% of which were seen just once. About 0.38% of the sample is in the top ten clones. What was sequenced was naive CD4+ T cells from PBMCs. What the cell subset or site label conveys for this sample: CD45RA+ positively selected. The receptors come from a man younger than 30 in good health. Some clones in this sample may be carry-over from other donors' samples.

This chain connects TRBV21-1 to TRBJ2-4; TRBD2, the table's D call, lacks a check against the DNA. TRBV21-1 counts as a pseudogene. This CDR3 comprises 16 residues. Here the CDR3 reads CASRKGSALAKNIQYF. The CDR3 DNA sequence: TGTGCCAGCAGAAAAGGTAGCGCTTTAGCCAAAAACATTCAGTACTTC.

The chain couples TRBV5-4 to TRBJ1-4, with a possible D match to TRBD1 (5 bases). Germline lookup yields CDR1 SGHNT and CDR2 YYREEE (reference sequence). CDR3 length: 15 residues. V lost 2 bases and J lost 3, with 11 bases in between. In nucleotides, the CDR3 is TGTGCCAGCAGCTTAGAAGACAGACCTAATGAAAAACTGTTTTTT. Translating gives CASSLEDRPNEKLFF.

This sequence joins TRBV25-1 and TRBJ2-7, with no clear D. Germline values: CDR1 MGHDK, CDR2 SYGVNS. Trimming took off 3 bases at V and 9 bases at J, with 9 bases between the two ends. This CDR3 is 11 amino acids long. The CDR3 DNA reads TGTGCCAGCAGTGAGTCTTTTTGGCAGTACTTC. It codes for CASSESFWQYF.

V usage is TRBV4-1 and J usage is TRBJ2-1; no clear D gene. The germline CDR1 and CDR2 sequences are MGHRA and YSYEKL. V lost 0 bases and J 5 bases, leaving 11 bases between the germline ends. This CDR3 has 15 residues. The CDR3 region is CASSQEGRPNNEQFF. The CDR3 DNA follows: TGCGCCAGCAGCCAAGAAGGCAGGCCTAACAATGAGCAGTTCTTC.

The chain combines TRBV9 with TRBJ2-3; 9 nucleotides align to TRBD2. CDR1 is SGDLS, CDR2 YYNGEE, per germline. V dropped 4 bases and J dropped 4; count of bases not matched to a gene: 25. The CDR3 runs 21 residues. The CDR3 DNA is TGTGCCAGCAGCCCCAGTAGATTGTGGTGGGTAGCGGGAGTTCGCGCAGATACGCAGTATTTT. This gives the protein CASSPSRLWWVAGVRADTQYF.

V and J are TRBV4-2 and TRBJ1-3; 9 bases fit TRBD1. The CDR3 is made up of 15 amino acids. J lost 2 bases, V lost 4 bases, and 3 bases had no gene match. Per the germline V gene, CDR1 is LGHNA and CDR2 is YNFKEQ. The CDR3: CASSLGQGPGNTIYF. DNA for the CDR3: TGTGCCAGCAGCCTGGGACAGGGCCCTGGAAACACCATATATTTT.

The chain links TRBV6-1 to TRBJ2-7; D remains unclear. The CDR3 length is 14 residues. CDR1 and CDR2 (germline): MNHNS, SASEGT. The ends were cut back, 6 bases at V and 6 bases at J, with 18 bases in the middle. CDR3 sequence reads: CASRGRLVDIEQYF. Here the CDR3 DNA reads TGTGCCAGCAGGGGCCGCCTAGTTGACATCGAGCAGTACTTC.

In this sample, this clone turned up a few times. The rearrangement links TRBV10-3 to TRBJ1-1; D is undetermined. Per germline, CDR1 ENHRY and CDR2 SYGVKD. V lost 1 base and J lost 1, with 7 bases in between. The CDR3 covers 14 residues. CDR3 amino acids: CAISELRGNTEAFF. The DNA for the CDR3 is TGTGCCATCAGTGAGTTACGGGGGAACACTGAAGCTTTCTTT.

The V gene is TRBV6-5, the J gene TRBJ2-5; possible D gene TRBD1, 6 bases. V lost 6 bases and J 7 bases, leaving 15 bases between the germline ends. This CDR3 comprises 13 residues. The germline V gene encodes CDR1 MNHEY and CDR2 SVGAGI. The CDR3 region has the DNA TGTGCCAGCAGGACAGGTCCTGGGGGGACCCAGTACTTC. Its translation: CASRTGPGGTQYF.

The chain employs TRBV29-1 and TRBJ1-4; 9 bases line up with TRBD1. This CDR3 has 14 residues. Germline V gene sequence: CDR1 SQVTM, CDR2 ANQGSEA. J lost 8 bases, V lost 8 bases, and 12 bases had no gene match. CDR3 region: CSIQRDREEEKLFF. CDR3 DNA sequence: TGCAGCATACAGAGGGACAGGGAGGAGGAAAAACTGTTTTTT.

This clone has just one count. This chain joins TRBV9 and TRBJ2-1; 8 positions agree with TRBD2. CDR1 SGDLS and CDR2 YYNGEE come from the germline V gene. This CDR3 region has 14 residues. V lost 4 bases to trimming and J lost 6 bases; unmatched junction nucleotides: 6. Written as DNA, the CDR3 is TGTGCCAGCAGCATCAGCGGGAGTGGCAATGAGCAGTTCTTC. Its translation: CASSISGSGNEQFF.